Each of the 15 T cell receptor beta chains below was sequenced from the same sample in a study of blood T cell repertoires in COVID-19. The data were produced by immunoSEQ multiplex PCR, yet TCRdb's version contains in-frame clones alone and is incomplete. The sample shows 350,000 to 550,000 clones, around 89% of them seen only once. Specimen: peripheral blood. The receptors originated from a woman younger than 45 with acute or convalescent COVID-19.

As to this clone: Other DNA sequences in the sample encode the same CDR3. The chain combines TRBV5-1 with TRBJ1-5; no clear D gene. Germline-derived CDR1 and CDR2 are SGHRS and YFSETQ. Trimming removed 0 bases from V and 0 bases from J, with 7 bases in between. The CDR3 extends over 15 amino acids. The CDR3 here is CASSLDGDSNQPQHF. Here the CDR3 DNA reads TGCGCCAGCAGCTTGGACGGGGATAGCAATCAGCCCCAGCATTTT.

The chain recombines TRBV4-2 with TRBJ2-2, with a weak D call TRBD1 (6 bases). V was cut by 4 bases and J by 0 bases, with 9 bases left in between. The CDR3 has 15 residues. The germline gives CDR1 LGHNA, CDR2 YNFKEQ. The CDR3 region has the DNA TGTGCCAGCAGCCGAGGACAGTCGAACACCGGGGAGCTGTTTTTT. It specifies CASSRGQSNTGELFF.

The CDR3 region has the DNA TGTGCCAGCACCGCACAGGCTCAGAACACTGAAGCTTTCTTT. It yields the protein CASTAQAQNTEAFF. V and J are TRBV21-1 and TRBJ1-1; the table's D gene call, TRBD1, was not cross checked with the DNA. TRBV21-1 has pseudogene status. The CDR3 has 14 residues.

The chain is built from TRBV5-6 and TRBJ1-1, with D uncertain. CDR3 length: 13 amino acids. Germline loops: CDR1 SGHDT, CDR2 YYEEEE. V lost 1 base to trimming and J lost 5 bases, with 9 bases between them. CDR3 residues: CASSLIPGTEAFF. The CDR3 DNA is TGTGCCAGCAGCTTGATCCCGGGGACTGAAGCTTTCTTT.

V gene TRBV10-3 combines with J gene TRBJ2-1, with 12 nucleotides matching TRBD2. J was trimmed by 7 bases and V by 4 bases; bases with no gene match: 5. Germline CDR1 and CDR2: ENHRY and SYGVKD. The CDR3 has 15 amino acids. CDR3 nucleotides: TGTGCCATCAGTGTGACTAGCGGGGGATTGAATGAGCAGTTCTTC. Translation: CAISVTSGGLNEQFF.

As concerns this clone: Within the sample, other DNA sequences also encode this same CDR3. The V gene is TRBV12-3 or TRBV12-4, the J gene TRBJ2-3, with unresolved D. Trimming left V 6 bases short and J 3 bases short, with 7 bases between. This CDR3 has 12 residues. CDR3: CASSPRTDTQYF. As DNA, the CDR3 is TGTGCCAGCAGCCCTAGGACAGATACGCAGTATTTT.

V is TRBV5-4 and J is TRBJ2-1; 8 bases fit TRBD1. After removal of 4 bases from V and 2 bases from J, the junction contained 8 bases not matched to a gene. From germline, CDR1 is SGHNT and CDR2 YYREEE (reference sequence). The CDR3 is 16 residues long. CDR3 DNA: TGTGCCAGCAGCCGAGGCAGGGGGCAAGCCTACAATGAGCAGTTCTTC. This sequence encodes CASSRGRGQAYNEQFF.

DNA for the CDR3: TGTGCCAGCAGACATCCACGCGCGGGGGGGACAGATACGCAGTATTTT. Translating it yields CASRHPRAGGTDTQYF. The chain has TRBV28 and TRBJ2-3, with 9 bases identical to TRBD2. The V segment lost 6 bases and the J segment 3 bases; nucleotides outside the gene matches: 10. The germline gives CDR1 MDHEN, CDR2 SYDVKM. The CDR3 covers 16 residues.

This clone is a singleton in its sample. This CDR3 is CASQGSGNTIYF. CDR3 sequence (DNA): TGTGCCAGCCAGGGCTCTGGAAACACCATATATTTT. The rearrangement uses TRBV6-5 and TRBJ1-3, with D maybe TRBD1 (5 bases). CDR1 MNHEY and CDR2 SVGAGI come from the germline V gene. Trimming cost V 8 bases and J 0 bases, with 5 bases left between them. There are 12 residues in the CDR3.

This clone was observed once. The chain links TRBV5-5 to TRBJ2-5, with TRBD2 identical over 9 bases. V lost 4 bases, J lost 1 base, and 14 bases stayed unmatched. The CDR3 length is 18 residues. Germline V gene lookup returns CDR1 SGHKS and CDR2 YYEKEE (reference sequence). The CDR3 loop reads CASSPAGGGGGVQETQYF. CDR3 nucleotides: TGTGCCAGCAGCCCCGCCGGGGGAGGCGGGGGGGTCCAAGAGACCCAGTACTTC. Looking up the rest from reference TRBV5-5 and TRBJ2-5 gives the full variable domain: DAGVTQSPTHLIKTRGQQVTLRCSPISGHKSVSWYQQVLGQGPQFIFQYYEKEERGRGNFPDRFSARQFPNYSSELNVNALLLGDSALYLCASSPAGGGGGVQETQYFGPGTRLLVL.

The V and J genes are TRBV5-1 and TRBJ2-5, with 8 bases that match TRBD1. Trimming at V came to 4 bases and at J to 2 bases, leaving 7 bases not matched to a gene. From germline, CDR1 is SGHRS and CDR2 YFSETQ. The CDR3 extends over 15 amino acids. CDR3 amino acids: CASSTSGTGQETQYF. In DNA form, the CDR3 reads TGCGCCAGCAGCACTTCCGGGACAGGACAAGAGACCCAGTACTTC.

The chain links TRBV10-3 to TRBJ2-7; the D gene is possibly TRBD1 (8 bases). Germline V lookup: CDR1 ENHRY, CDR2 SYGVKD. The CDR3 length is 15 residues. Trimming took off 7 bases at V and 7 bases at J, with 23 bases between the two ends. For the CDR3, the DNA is TGTGCCATCACCGAGGGAGGGGCAGGGGGCGGGGAGCAGTACTTC. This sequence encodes CAITEGGAGGGEQYF.

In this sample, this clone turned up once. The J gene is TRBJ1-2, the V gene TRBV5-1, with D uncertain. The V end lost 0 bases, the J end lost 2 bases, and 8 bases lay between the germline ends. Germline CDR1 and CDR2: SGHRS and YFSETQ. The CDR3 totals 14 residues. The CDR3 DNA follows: TGCGCCAGCAGCTTGGAGTCCCGGAACTATGGCTACACCTTC. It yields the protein CASSLESRNYGYTF.

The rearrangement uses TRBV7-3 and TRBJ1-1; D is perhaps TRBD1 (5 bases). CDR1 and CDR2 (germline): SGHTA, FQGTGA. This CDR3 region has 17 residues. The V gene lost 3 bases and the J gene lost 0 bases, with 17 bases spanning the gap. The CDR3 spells CASSFDSRGLMNTEAFF. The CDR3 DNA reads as TGTGCCAGCAGCTTTGACTCAAGGGGATTGATGAACACTGAAGCTTTCTTT. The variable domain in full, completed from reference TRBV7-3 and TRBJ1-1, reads GAGVSQTPSNKVTEKGKYVELRCDPISGHTALYWYRQSLGQGPEFLIYFQGTGAADDSGLPNDRFFAVRPEGSVSTLKIQRTERGDSAVYLCASSFDSRGLMNTEAFFGQGTRLTVV.

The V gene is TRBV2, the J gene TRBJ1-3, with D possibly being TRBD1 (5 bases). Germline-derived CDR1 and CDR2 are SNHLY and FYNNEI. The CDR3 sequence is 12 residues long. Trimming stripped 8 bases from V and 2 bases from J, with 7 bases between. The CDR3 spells CASGAAGNTIYF. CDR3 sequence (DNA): TGTGCCAGCGGGGCTGCTGGAAACACCATATATTTT.